The rows below give T cell receptor beta chains drawn from one sample of a study of Graves' ophthalmopathy and Graves' hyperthyroidism. One entry per CDR3 protein, called by TCRdb with MiXCR from the multiplex PCR reads. The sample holds around 43,000 distinct CDR3 sequences, over 40% seen once. Material: peripheral blood. The receptors come from an adult man with Graves' ophthalmopathy. Each CDR3 is given with its conserved first and last residue. The order of the fields is V gene, D gene, J gene, clone size, CDR3 protein, CDR3 DNA. A D gene is named only where the DNA matches it firmly. Not all rows give a size; the values are once, few, many and, for expanded clones, a class.

>TRBV20-1|-|TRBJ1-2|-
CSARGRANYGYTF
TGCAGTGCTAGGGGGCGAGCTAACTATGGCTACACCTTC
>TRBV7-9|-|TRBJ1-4|many
CASSSPTPGLNEKLFF
TGTGCCAGCAGCTCACCCACGCCGGGCTTGAATGAAAAACTGTTTTTT
>TRBV12-3/TRBV12-4|-|TRBJ1-1|many
CASSLDTEAFF
TGTGCCAGCAGTTTGGACACAGAAGCTTTCTTT
>TRBV6-1|-|TRBJ2-6|many
CASSEGVRLSGANVLTF
TGTGCCAGCAGTGAAGGGGTCCGCCTCTCTGGGGCCAACGTCCTGACTTTC
>TRBV11-2|TRBD1|TRBJ1-6|many
CASSRRSGRQGGNSPLHF
TGTGCCAGCAGCCGCCGGTCGGGCCGACAGGGCGGAAATTCACCCCTCCACTTT
>TRBV7-9|-|TRBJ1-5|medium-sized
CASSLEVSQPQHF
TGTGCCAGCAGCTTAGAGGTGTCTCAGCCCCAGCATTTT
>TRBV28|TRBD2|TRBJ2-7|-
CASSRTQLAAQYF
TGTGCCAGCAGTCGAACTCAACTAGCGGCGCAGTACTTC
>TRBV10-3|TRBD1|TRBJ1-1|many
CAIRDQGGNTEAFF
TGTGCCATCAGAGATCAGGGGGGGAACACTGAAGCTTTCTTT
>TRBV15|TRBD1|TRBJ2-5|-
CATSSRQGAETQYF
TGTGCCACCAGCAGCAGACAGGGTGCCGAGACCCAGTACTTC
>TRBV10-3|TRBD1|TRBJ2-5|-
CAISRDSNYQETQYF
TGTGCCATCAGCCGGGACAGCAATTACCAAGAGACCCAGTACTTC
>TRBV29-1|-|TRBJ1-1|once
CSDLNEAFF
TGCAGCGATTTGAATGAAGCTTTCTTT
>TRBV3-1|TRBD2|TRBJ2-5|many
CASRLAGGQETQYF
TGTGCCAGCAGATTAGCGGGGGGGCAAGAGACCCAGTACTTC
>TRBV29-1|TRBD2|TRBJ2-1|-
CSGTSGRGNEQFF
TGCAGCGGGACTAGCGGGAGGGGCAATGAGCAGTTCTTC
>TRBV11-3|TRBD1|TRBJ1-2|-
CASSRQGNYGYTF
TGTGCCAGCAGTCGACAGGGGAACTATGGCTACACCTTC
>TRBV7-9|-|TRBJ1-5|-
CASSLLEGQPQHF
TGTGCCAGCAGCTTATTGGAAGGTCAGCCCCAGCATTTT
>TRBV7-2|TRBD2|TRBJ2-1|-
CASSYTGTSGRAHEQFF
TGTGCCAGCAGTTATACCGGGACTAGCGGGAGGGCCCATGAGCAGTTCTTC
>TRBV21-1|-|TRBJ1-2|many
CASSKMADSPNYGYTF
TGTGCCAGCAGCAAAATGGCGGACAGTCCTAACTATGGCTACACCTTC
>TRBV27|-|TRBJ1-4|-
CASSLVQAGVANEKLFF
TGTGCGAGCAGTCTCGTCCAGGCAGGAGTCGCTAATGAAAAACTGTTTTTT
>TRBV24-1|-|TRBJ1-2|many
CATSDSHPGVGYGYTF
TGTGCCACCAGTGATTCTCACCCGGGGGTAGGCTATGGCTACACCTTC
>TRBV5-1|TRBD1|TRBJ1-1|many
CASSLQGGNTEAFF
TGCGCCAGCAGCCTACAGGGGGGGAACACTGAAGCTTTCTTT
>TRBV29-1|-|TRBJ2-5|medium-sized
CSADRLEETQYF
TGCAGCGCCGACAGACTAGAAGAGACCCAGTACTTC
>TRBV10-2|-|TRBJ2-3|-
CASSQQTADTQYF
TGCGCCAGCAGTCAGCAGACGGCAGATACGCAGTATTTT
>TRBV7-2|-|TRBJ2-3|-
CASSNRDNSTDTQYF
TGTGCCAGCAGCAACCGGGACAATAGCACAGATACGCAGTATTTT
>TRBV10-3|TRBD1|TRBJ1-6|-
CASNTRTGWDSPLHF
TGTGCCAGCAATACACGGACAGGGTGGGATTCACCCCTCCACTTT
>TRBV20-1|-|TRBJ2-7|-
CSASGPGVSYEQYF
TGCAGTGCCAGCGGACCGGGGGTTTCCTATGAGCAGTACTTC
>TRBV6-6|TRBD2|TRBJ2-3|-
CASGGTSGGSNYNEQYF
TGTGCCAGTGGGGGGACTAGCGGGGGGTCAAACTACAATGAGCAGTATTTT
>TRBV2|TRBD1|TRBJ1-4|once
CAGNRDRGEKLFF
TGTGCCGGAAACCGGGACAGAGGAGAAAAACTGTTTTTT
>TRBV9|TRBD2|TRBJ2-1|many
CASSARIGLAGRDEQFF
TGTGCCAGCAGCGCCCGTATCGGACTAGCGGGACGAGATGAGCAGTTCTTC
>TRBV20-1|-|TRBJ2-2|-
CSATRSGPGGELFF
TGCAGTGCTACACGTTCCGGGCCCGGCGGGGAGCTGTTTTTT
>TRBV2|-|TRBJ1-1|many
CAKSGPGLNTEAFF
TGTGCCAAGAGCGGTCCGGGTTTGAACACTGAAGCTTTCTTT
>TRBV15|TRBD1|TRBJ2-7|-
CATSRRTGFEQYF
TGTGCCACCAGCAGAAGGACAGGGTTCGAGCAGTACTTC
>TRBV19|-|TRBJ2-2|few
CASGARTEGELFF
TGTGCCAGTGGGGCTAGGACTGAAGGGGAGCTGTTTTTT
>TRBV12-3/TRBV12-4|TRBD1|TRBJ1-5|many
CASSSSGGWGQPQHF
TGTGCCAGCAGCTCTTCAGGGGGCTGGGGGCAGCCCCAGCATTTT
>TRBV5-8|-|TRBJ2-1|many
CASSLVGNRSYNEQFF
TGTGCCAGCAGCTTGGTGGGTAATCGGTCCTACAATGAGCAGTTCTTC
>TRBV20-1|-|TRBJ1-2|many
CSAWGTRENYGYTF
TGCAGTGCTTGGGGGACAAGAGAGAACTATGGCTACACCTTC
>TRBV29-1|TRBD1|TRBJ2-5|-
CSVSPGTGDTPKLTQYF
TGCAGCGTTTCGCCCGGGACAGGGGATACGCCCAAGTTAACCCAGTACTTC
>TRBV7-9|-|TRBJ2-6|-
CASSLWEDGEAF
TGTGCCAGCAGCCTCTGGGAGGACGGTGAAGCTTTC
>TRBV20-1|-|TRBJ1-5|many
CSARSVRGEGNQPQHF
TGCAGTGCTAGATCGGTCCGGGGGGAGGGCAATCAGCCCCAGCATTTT
>TRBV18|-|TRBJ1-4|-
CASSPRRVDNEKLFF
TGTGCCAGCTCACCACGGAGGGTAGATAATGAAAAACTGTTTTTT
>TRBV30|-|TRBJ1-2|many
CAWSRGGNYGYTF
TGTGCCTGGAGTAGGGGGGGGAACTATGGCTACACCTTC
>TRBV15|-|TRBJ1-2|-
CATSRDFSYTF
TGTGCCACCAGCAGAGATTTTAGCTACACCTTC
>TRBV5-8|-|TRBJ2-3|many
CASSPETGVADTQYF
TGTGCCAGCAGCCCGGAGACAGGTGTCGCAGATACGCAGTATTTT
>TRBV7-2|-|TRBJ1-2|few
CASSLAYAYTF
TGTGCCAGCAGCTTAGCTTACGCCTACACCTTC
>TRBV20-1|TRBD1|TRBJ2-7|medium-sized
CSAGGQGDYEQYF
TGCAGTGCTGGCGGACAGGGGGACTACGAGCAGTACTTC
>TRBV6-5|TRBD2|TRBJ2-1|many
CASSYSRASGSNEQFF
TGTGCCAGCAGTTACTCCAGGGCTAGCGGGAGCAATGAGCAGTTCTTC